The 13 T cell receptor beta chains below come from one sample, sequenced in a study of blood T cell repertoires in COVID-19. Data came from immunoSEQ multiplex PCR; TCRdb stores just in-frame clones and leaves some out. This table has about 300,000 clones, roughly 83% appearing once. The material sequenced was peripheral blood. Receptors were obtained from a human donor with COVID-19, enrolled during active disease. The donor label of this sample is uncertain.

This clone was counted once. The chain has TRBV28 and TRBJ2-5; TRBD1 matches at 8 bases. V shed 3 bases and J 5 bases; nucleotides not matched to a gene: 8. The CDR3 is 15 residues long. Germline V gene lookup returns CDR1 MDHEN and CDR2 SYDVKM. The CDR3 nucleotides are TGTGCCAGCAGTTTGGGACAGGCTAGGGCCGAGACCCAGTACTTC. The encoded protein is CASSLGQARAETQYF. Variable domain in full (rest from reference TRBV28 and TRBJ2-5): DVKVTQSSRYLVKRTGEKVFLECVQDMDHENMFWYRQDPGLGLRLIYFSYDVKMKEKGDIPEGYSVSREKKERFSLILESASTNQTSMYLCASSLGQARAETQYFGPGTRLLVL.

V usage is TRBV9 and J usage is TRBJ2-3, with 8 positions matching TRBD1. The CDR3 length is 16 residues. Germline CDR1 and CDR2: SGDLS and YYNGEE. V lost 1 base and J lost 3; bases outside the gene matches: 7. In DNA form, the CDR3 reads TGTGCCAGCAGCGTACTAACAGGGGGTATTACAGATACGCAGTATTTT. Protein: CASSVLTGGITDTQYF.

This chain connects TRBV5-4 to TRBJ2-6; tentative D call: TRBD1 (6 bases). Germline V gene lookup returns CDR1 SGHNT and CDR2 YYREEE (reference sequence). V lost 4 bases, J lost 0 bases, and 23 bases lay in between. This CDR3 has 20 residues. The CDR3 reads CASSPPHPIQGSSGANVLTF. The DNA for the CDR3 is TGTGCCAGCAGCCCCCCGCATCCAATACAGGGCTCCTCTGGGGCCAACGTCCTGACTTTC.

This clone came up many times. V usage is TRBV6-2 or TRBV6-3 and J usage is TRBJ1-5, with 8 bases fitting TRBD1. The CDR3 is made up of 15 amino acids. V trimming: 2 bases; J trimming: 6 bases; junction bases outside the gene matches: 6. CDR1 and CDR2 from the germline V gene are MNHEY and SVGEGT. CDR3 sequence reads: CASSYGRQGSQPQHF. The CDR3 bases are TGTGCCAGCAGTTACGGCCGACAGGGGAGTCAGCCCCAGCATTTT.

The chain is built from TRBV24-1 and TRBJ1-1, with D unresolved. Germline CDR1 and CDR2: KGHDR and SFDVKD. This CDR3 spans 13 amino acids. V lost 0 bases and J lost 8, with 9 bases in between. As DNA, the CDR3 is TGTGCCACCAGTGATTTGTATACTTCCGAAGCTTTCTTT. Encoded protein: CATSDLYTSEAFF.

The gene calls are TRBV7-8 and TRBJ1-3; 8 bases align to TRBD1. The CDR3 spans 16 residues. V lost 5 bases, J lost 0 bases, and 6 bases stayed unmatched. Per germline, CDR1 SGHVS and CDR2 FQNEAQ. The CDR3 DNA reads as TGTGCCAGCAGCCCGACAGGGGCCAACTCTGGAAACACCATATATTTT. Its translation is CASSPTGANSGNTIYF.

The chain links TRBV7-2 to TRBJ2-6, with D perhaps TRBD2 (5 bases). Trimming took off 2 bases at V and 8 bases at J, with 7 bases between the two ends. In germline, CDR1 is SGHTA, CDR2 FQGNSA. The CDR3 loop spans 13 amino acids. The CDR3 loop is CASSLRGTNVLTF. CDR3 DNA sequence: TGTGCCAGCAGCTTACGGGGTACCAACGTCCTGACTTTC. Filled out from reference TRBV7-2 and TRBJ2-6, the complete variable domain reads GAGVSQSPSNKVTEKGKDVELRCDPISGHTALYWYRQSLGQGLEFLIYFQGNSAPDKSGLPSDRFSAERTGGSVSTLTIQRTQQEDSAVYLCASSLRGTNVLTFGAGSRLTVL.

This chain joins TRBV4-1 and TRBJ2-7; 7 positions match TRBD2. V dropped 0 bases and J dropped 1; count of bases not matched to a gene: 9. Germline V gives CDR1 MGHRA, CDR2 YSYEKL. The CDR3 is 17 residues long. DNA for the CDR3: TGCGCCAGCAGCCAAGATCGGGGGGATCTACCATCCTACGAGCAGTACTTC. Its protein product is CASSQDRGDLPSYEQYF.

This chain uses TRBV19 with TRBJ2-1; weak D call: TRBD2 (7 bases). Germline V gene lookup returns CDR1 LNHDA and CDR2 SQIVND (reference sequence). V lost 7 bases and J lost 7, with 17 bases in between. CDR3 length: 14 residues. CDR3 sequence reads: CASNFRGGGNEQFF. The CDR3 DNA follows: TGTGCCAGTAATTTTAGGGGAGGGGGGAATGAGCAGTTCTTC.

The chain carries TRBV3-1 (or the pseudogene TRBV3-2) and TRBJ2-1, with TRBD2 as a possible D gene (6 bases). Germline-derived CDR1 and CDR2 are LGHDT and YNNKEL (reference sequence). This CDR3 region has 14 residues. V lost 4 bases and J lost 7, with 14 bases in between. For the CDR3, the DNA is TGTGCCAGCAGCCGGAGCGGGCAGGGTAATGAGCAGTTCTTC. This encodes CASSRSGQGNEQFF.

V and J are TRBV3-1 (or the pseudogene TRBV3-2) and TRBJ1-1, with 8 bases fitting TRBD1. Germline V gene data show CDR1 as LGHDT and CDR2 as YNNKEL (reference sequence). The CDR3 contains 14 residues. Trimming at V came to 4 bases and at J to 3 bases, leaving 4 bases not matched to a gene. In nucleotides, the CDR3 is TGTGCCAGCAGCCGGGTGGACAGGGACACTGAAGCTTTCTTT. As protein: CASSRVDRDTEAFF.

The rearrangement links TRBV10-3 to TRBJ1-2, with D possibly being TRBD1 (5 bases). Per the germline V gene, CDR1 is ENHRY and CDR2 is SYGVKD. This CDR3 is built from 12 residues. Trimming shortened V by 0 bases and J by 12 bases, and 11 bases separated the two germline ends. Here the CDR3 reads CAISESSGGHTF. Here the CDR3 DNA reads TGTGCCATCAGTGAGTCGTCCGGGGGACACACCTTC.

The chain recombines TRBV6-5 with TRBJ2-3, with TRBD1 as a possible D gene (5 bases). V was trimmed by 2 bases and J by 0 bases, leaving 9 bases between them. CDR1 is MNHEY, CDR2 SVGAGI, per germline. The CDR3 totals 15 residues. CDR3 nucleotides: TGTGCCAGCAGTTACGGGGCCACAAGCACAGATACGCAGTATTTT. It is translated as CASSYGATSTDTQYF.